What follows describes a single TCR beta chain. Method: immunoSEQ multiplex PCR; TCRdb's copy keeps in-frame clones and lacks some. The sample records roughly 110,000 clones, under 95% being singletons. V was cut by 2 bases and J by 5 bases, with 7 bases left in between. CDR1 is PRHDT and CDR2 is FYEKMQ in the germline V gene (reference sequence). CDR3 length: 13 residues. This entry is derived from a study of T cell changes during pregnancy in multiple sclerosis. This chain joins TRBV13 and TRBJ2-1; no definite D call. The sample in question was peripheral blood, obtained after pregnancy. The TCR originated in a female donor with multiple sclerosis, enrolled in a pregnancy study. The DNA of the CDR3 is TGTGCCAGCAGCTTAACAGCCCACAATGAGCAGTTCTTC. It is translated as CASSLTAHNEQFF. Filled out from reference TRBV13 and TRBJ2-1, the complete variable domain reads AAGVIQSPRHLIKEKRETATLKCYPIPRHDTVYWYQQGPGQDPQFLISFYEKMQSDKGSIPDRFSAQQFSDYHSELNMSSLELGDSALYFCASSLTAHNEQFFGPGTRLTVL.